This T cell receptor (beta chain) was captured by sequencing in a study of OX40 agonist ivuxolimab in advanced cancers. The study's findings and limits: Among T cells, CD8+ cells averaged more expanded clones than CD4+ cells.

As for this clone: What it recognizes is unknown. Relative to the germline gene, one junction end is altered; a read error may explain this.

This CDR3 has 12 amino acids. Using immunoSEQ multiplex PCR, the repertoire was profiled, and TCRdb retains in-frame clones only, with some absent. The table shows roughly 57,000 clones, with around 90% occurring only once. The sample was CD4+ or CD8+ T cells sorted from blood, taken in a trial of the OX40 agonist ivuxolimab. The clonotype was recovered from an adult with an advanced solid tumor such as melanoma, head and neck, liver or kidney cancer. The chain employs TRBV5-3 and TRBJ2-7; 9 bases fit TRBD1. TRBV5-3 is an ORF, with its function uncertain. CDR3 protein: CASSLGQGPRYF. The DNA of the CDR3 is TGTGCCAGCAGCTTGGGACAGGGCCCTAGGTACTTC.